Shown below are 20 T cell receptor beta chains from a single sample sequenced in a study of control samples from healthy donors and cancer patients. TCRdb's table, derived via immunoSEQ multiplex PCR, lists solely in-frame clones and lacks some. The table includes over 120,000 clones, around 90% detected once. Source material: blood. The receptors here all came from a young man in good health.

The chain has TRBV5-4 and TRBJ1-2; D possibly corresponds to TRBD1 (6 bases). The CDR3 extends over 13 amino acids. Germline CDR1 and CDR2: SGHNT and YYREEE (reference sequence). Deletions cut 4 bases from V and 8 bases from J, with 15 bases between. CDR3 region: CASSPWTDKGYTF. The CDR3 coding sequence is TGTGCCAGCAGCCCCTGGACAGATAAGGGCTACACCTTC.

The chain couples TRBV25-1 to TRBJ1-2, with D uncertain. This CDR3 spans 11 amino acids. The ends were cut back, 4 bases at V and 4 bases at J, with 4 bases in the middle. Germline-derived CDR1 and CDR2 are MGHDK and SYGVNS. Written as DNA, the CDR3 is TGTGCCAGCAGTGCGGTCTATGGCTACACCTTC. Protein sequence: CASSAVYGYTF.

The chain carries TRBV21-1 and TRBJ2-2; the listed D gene, TRBD1, was not tested against the DNA. TRBV21-1 is a recognized pseudogene. The CDR3 spans 16 residues. The CDR3 sequence: CASSGRTGGDTGELFF. CDR3 in DNA: TGTGCCAGCAGCGGCCGGACAGGGGGCGACACCGGGGAGCTGTTTTTT.

The CDR3 region is CASSGRGGKNIQYF. The CDR3 bases are TGTGCCAGCTCGGGGCGGGGTGGCAAAAACATTCAGTACTTC. V gene TRBV28 combines with J gene TRBJ2-4; weak D call: TRBD2 (6 bases). CDR3 length: 14 amino acids. In germline, CDR1 is MDHEN, CDR2 SYDVKM. Trimming shortened V by 8 bases and J by 3 bases, and 14 bases separated the two germline ends.

The chain is built from TRBV3-1 (or the pseudogene TRBV3-2) and TRBJ1-1; D not resolved. CDR1 and CDR2 from the germline V gene are LGHDT and YNNKEL (reference sequence). Trimming stripped 1 base from V and 7 bases from J, with 13 bases between. The CDR3 is 14 amino acids. The CDR3 sequence: CASSQVRGEGEAFF. CDR3 DNA: TGTGCCAGCAGCCAAGTACGGGGTGAGGGTGAAGCTTTCTTT.

The V and J genes are TRBV4-2 and TRBJ1-3, with D hard to call. The CDR3 sequence is 15 residues long. V was pared by 0 bases and J by 4 bases, with 10 bases between. Looked up from germline, CDR1 is LGHNA and CDR2 is YNFKEQ. The CDR3 DNA reads TGTGCCAGCAGCCAAGACAGGTCTCTGGGAAACACCATATATTTT. Protein sequence: CASSQDRSLGNTIYF.

This clone was seen only a few times. The chain uses TRBV10-1 and TRBJ2-7, with 7 positions matching TRBD2. From germline, CDR1 is WNHNN and CDR2 SYGVQD (reference sequence). Trimming cost V 1 base and J 2 bases; bases outside gene matches: 5. There are 15 residues in the CDR3. In DNA, the CDR3 is TGCGCCAGCAGTGAGTATAGACTAGCCGCCTACGAGCAGTACTTC. This encodes CASSEYRLAAYEQYF.

This rearrangement joins TRBV19 to TRBJ2-7, with a tentative D call TRBD1 (6 bases). There are 14 residues in the CDR3. Germline V gives CDR1 LNHDA, CDR2 SQIVND (reference sequence). With 5 bases removed from V and 0 bases from J, the gap between germline ends came to 11 bases. The CDR3 DNA follows: TGTGCCAGTAGTGCAGACAGGAGCTCCTACGAGCAGTACTTC. Translation: CASSADRSSYEQYF.

The rearrangement joins TRBV15 to TRBJ1-5, with a possible D match to TRBD1 (6 bases). The germline gives CDR1 LNHNV, CDR2 YYDKDF (reference sequence). The CDR3 is 17 residues long. With 1 base removed from V and 0 bases from J, the gap between germline ends came to 13 bases. CDR3 region: CATSRVGAGNSNQPQHF. CDR3 DNA: TGTGCCACCAGCAGAGTGGGGGCGGGAAATAGCAATCAGCCCCAGCATTTT.

The gene calls are TRBV9 and TRBJ1-1; D is unresolved. Trimming stripped 0 bases from V and 6 bases from J, with 12 bases between. Per germline, CDR1 SGDLS and CDR2 YYNGEE. This CDR3 has 14 residues. The CDR3 DNA is TGTGCCAGCAGCGTAGTTGTCAACGGCGCTGAAGCTTTCTTT. Translation gives CASSVVVNGAEAFF.

The rearrangement joins TRBV9 to TRBJ1-1; D is unresolved. Germline V CDR1 and CDR2: SGDLS, YYNGEE. V lost 3 bases to trimming and J lost 2 bases, with 5 bases between them. This CDR3 spans 12 amino acids. The CDR3 nucleotides are TGTGCCAGCAGCGACCTAAACACTGAAGCTTTCTTT. It translates to CASSDLNTEAFF.

The chain joins TRBV19 to TRBJ2-2; D may be TRBD2 (5 bases). Trimming removed 0 bases at V and 4 bases at J, with 12 bases between. In germline, CDR1 is LNHDA, CDR2 SQIVND (reference sequence). The CDR3 length is 16 residues. CDR3 DNA: TGTGCCAGTAGTATAGAGGATAGCGAGGGCACCGGGGAGCTGTTTTTT. Translating it yields CASSIEDSEGTGELFF.

This sequence joins TRBV6-5 and TRBJ1-3; 10 bases align to TRBD1. This CDR3 has 15 residues. Germline CDR1 and CDR2: MNHEY and SVGAGI. Trimming cost V 2 bases and J 2 bases; bases outside gene matches: 0. CDR3: CASSYGTGAGNTIYF. DNA for the CDR3: TGTGCCAGCAGTTACGGGACAGGGGCTGGAAACACCATATATTTT.

The rearrangement links TRBV7-6 to TRBJ2-3; D gene uncertain. CDR1 is SGHVS, CDR2 FNYEAQ, per germline. This CDR3 contains 14 residues. The V end lost 1 base, the J end lost 1 base, and 6 bases lay between the germline ends. CDR3 sequence (DNA): TGTGCCAGCAGCTTAGTGGGCGGCACAGATACGCAGTATTTT. This sequence encodes CASSLVGGTDTQYF.

As DNA, the CDR3 is TGCGCCAGCAGCTCCCGGGACAGGGGGTCCCTCTCTGGAAACACCATATATTTT. Its translation: CASSSRDRGSLSGNTIYF. The chain is built from TRBV5-1 and TRBJ1-3; 11 bases align to TRBD1. The J segment lost 0 bases and the V segment lost 3 bases, leaving 8 bases of the junction unmatched. This CDR3 is 18 amino acids long. Germline CDR1 and CDR2: SGHRS and YFSETQ.

V usage is TRBV9 and J usage is TRBJ1-5; maybe TRBD1 (5 bases). There are 15 residues in the CDR3. Trimming removed 0 bases at V and 5 bases at J, with 12 bases between. CDR1 is SGDLS and CDR2 is YYNGEE in the germline V gene. The CDR3 spells CASSVGGAFDQPQHF. The CDR3 bases are TGTGCCAGCAGCGTAGGGGGCGCTTTCGATCAGCCCCAGCATTTT.

This sequence joins TRBV5-4 and TRBJ2-7, with TRBD1 matching 8 bases. Looked up from germline, CDR1 is SGHNT and CDR2 is YYREEE (reference sequence). This CDR3 region has 16 residues. The V gene end was trimmed by 4 bases and the J gene end by 3 bases; junction bases not matched to a gene: 12. The CDR3 bases are TGTGCCAGCAGCGATCCCGGGACAGGAGACTTCTACGAGCAGTACTTC. Translated, it gives CASSDPGTGDFYEQYF.

This clone has only one observation. The same CDR3 also results from other DNA sequences found in this sample. This chain joins TRBV4-1 and TRBJ2-7, with a tentative D call TRBD2 (6 bases). CDR1 and CDR2 from the germline V gene are MGHRA and YSYEKL. V lost 5 bases and J lost 4, with 9 bases in between. The CDR3 extends over 12 amino acids. The CDR3, as DNA: TGCGCCAGCAGCGGGACTGATTACGAGCAGTACTTC. The encoded protein is CASSGTDYEQYF.

The chain combines TRBV9 with TRBJ2-7; possibly TRBD1 or TRBD2 for D (5 bases each). The CDR3 is 14 residues long. Trimming took 4 bases from V and 3 from J, leaving 14 bases between them. CDR1 and CDR2 from the germline V gene are SGDLS and YYNGEE. The CDR3 is CASSSPGPNYEQYF. For the CDR3, the DNA is TGTGCCAGCAGCTCCCCGGGACCGAACTACGAGCAGTACTTC.

The chain has TRBV28 and TRBJ1-1; the D is unclear. Germline values: CDR1 MDHEN, CDR2 SYDVKM. The V end lost 7 bases, the J end lost 0 bases, and 21 bases lay between the germline ends. The CDR3 consists of 17 residues. The CDR3: CASNPPAPIEVNTEAFF. For the CDR3, the DNA is TGTGCCAGCAATCCTCCAGCCCCGATCGAAGTGAACACTGAAGCTTTCTTT.